This T cell receptor (beta chain) was sequenced during a study of shared clonotypes between healthy human individuals (TCRdb year 2020). Regarding the complete study: The cohort comprised a couple of women and a few men aged 18 to 49 years. For each donor, three plates each were used for CD4 naive and CD4 memory, two plates were used for CD8 naive, and one plate was used for CD8 memory. To estimate repertoire size and how much clonotype sharing occurs between individuals, the study deeply sequenced the blood TCR repertoires of several healthy adults. To increase sequencing depth and limit assay-specific biases, TCR repertoire library preparation and sequencing were carried out by different laboratories using diverse techniques. Per donor, leukapheresis produced somewhere between about 0.94 and 9.5 billion PBMCs. Overall study outcomes, separate from this receptor: When a handful of donors were compared, the shared fraction of clonotypes was about 5% for naive CD4, over 3% for naive CD8, 2% to 2.5% for memory CD4, and 0.4% for memory CD8. Pairwise subsampling indicated that sequencing depth was expected to affect the degree of clonotype sharing among donors. The small number of donors limited the genetic and exposure-history diversity represented. Even with the large sequencing depth, rarefaction of the sorted-subset datasets indicated that sequencing was incomplete. Sampling was limited to blood, and TCR repertoires in tissue likely differ from TCR repertoires in blood. Naive subsets generally had larger estimated clonotype richness than memory subsets. Compared with non-shared clonotypes, clonotypes shared by all four sorted-subset donors had higher generation probabilities.

Germline trimming: 9 bases from V, 9 bases from J; junction bases outside gene matches: 8. Taken from cysteine to phenylalanine, the CDR3 has 13 residues. Just the 39-base CDR3 DNA is kept, in frame starting at base 1. The germline V gene (reference sequence) gives CDR1 as SEHNR and CDR2 as FQNEAQ. Comments on this clone: Its cognate antigen has yet to be identified. No per-base quality is available; no much larger clone lies one base away.

CD8 naive samples consisted of CD45RO-negative cells that were positively selected for CCR7, yielding a CD45RA+CCR7+ population without TemRA cells. Healthy HIV-negative adults with no recently reported acute infections or vaccinations were included as donors. Every donor was a Caucasian adult living in Nashville, Tennessee, USA. After blood collection by leukapheresis, PBMCs were isolated using Ficoll-Histopaque density gradient centrifugation and then cryopreserved in the vapor phase of liquid nitrogen. Analytical flow cytometry was used to check the purity and quantity of every magnetically sorted T cell population. Each sorted fraction had its genomic DNA isolated and then quantified by UV absorbance on a Nanodrop 2000c. TCR CDR3 regions were amplified from genomic DNA by multiplex PCR using the deep immunoSEQ assay. Extracted genomic DNA from each cell subset was spread evenly across all wells of several immunoSEQ 96-well plates, with each plate serving as a replicate. Each replicate PCR for sorted subsets received about 210 ng genomic DNA, equal to roughly 33,000 T cell genomes. Purified libraries were measured with a Qubit 3.0 fluorometer, size-checked on a Bioanalyzer 2100, and measured again with the KAPA Library Quantification kit. Each immunoSEQ 96-well plate was sequenced on its own single-read 150-cycle Illumina NextSeq 550 flow cell. Per the source publication's procedure: Because the immunoSEQ output held only junctional sequences and lacked quality scores, the filtering could not match the filtering applied to full-length reads. To assign V/J genes and CDR3, sequences were annotated using PyIR, a Python wrapper for IgBLAST v1.9, with IMGT germline references. Reads were filtered out if the reads had weak V/J assignments (E-value above 1e-6), no CDR3, stop codons, out-of-frame junctions, or ambiguous translated residues. V3J clonotypes were defined by identical inferred V gene, J gene, and CDR3 amino acid sequence. Percentage overlap between repertoires was calculated by dividing the number of shared unique clonotypes by the size of the smaller repertoire. RTK rarefaction, the Chao1 estimator, and Recon v2.1 estimates of unobserved clonotypes were used to assess repertoire richness. OLGA was used to compute generation probabilities for all TCRbeta clonotypes that the gDNA method yielded from a few donors. In its TCRdb copy, this immuneACCESS table keeps in-frame sequences only and misses some clones. Where compared with another copy, unresolved V genes explain less than half of these, and the others have no known cause. From that table come the V and J calls and clone size; the DNA was used to work out D and trimming. This sample holds some 2,000,000 clones; about 95% were observed only once. 0.85% to 1.3% of the sample belongs to the ten largest clones.

This TCR derives from a man aged 18 to 29 in good health. The chain is assembled from TRBV7-9 and TRBJ1-6; the central 7 bases match TRBD1. The material sequenced was naive CD8+ T cells sorted from blood. What the cell subset or site label conveys for this sample: CD45RA+CCR7+. The sequence in DNA is TGTGCCAGTAGCCGGGACAGCGGTTCACCCCTCCACTTT. This is translated as CASSRDSGSPLHF.